Below, 18 T cell receptor beta chains from the same sample are listed, as sequenced in a study of shared clonotypes between healthy human individuals. Terminally differentiated effector memory CD45RA+ cells were excluded by CCR7 positive selection of CD45RO-negative cells. Produced via immunoSEQ multiplex PCR; TCRdb's table is partial and in-frame only. There are over 2,000,000 clones in the sample; roughly 95% occur only once, and approximately 1.7% lies in the top ten. Sequencing input: naive CD8+ T cells from PBMCs. Receptor source: a young man in good health. Some clones in this sample may be carry-over from other donors' samples.

The chain combines TRBV19 with TRBJ2-7; 9 bases agree with TRBD1. The V and J ends lost 7 bases and 3 bases, in that order; junction bases with no gene match: 4. The CDR3 has 13 residues. Germline CDR1 is LNHDA and CDR2 is SQIVND (reference sequence). CDR3 residues: CASNWGQGYEQYF. CDR3 nucleotide sequence: TGTGCCAGTAATTGGGGACAGGGCTACGAGCAGTACTTC.

This clone was observed once. J is TRBJ1-1 and V is TRBV10-2; no clear D. The CDR3 is 13 residues long. V was shortened by 2 bases and J by 7 bases, with 11 bases between the two germline ends. Germline V CDR1 and CDR2: WSHSY, SAAADI. The CDR3 here is CASSEGRGFEAFF. CDR3 nucleotide sequence: TGCGCCAGCAGTGAGGGGAGAGGATTTGAAGCTTTCTTT.

This clone appeared once. The rearrangement uses TRBV27 and TRBJ2-7, with D possibly being TRBD1 (6 bases). The CDR3 runs 15 residues. Germline V gene sequence: CDR1 MNHEY, CDR2 SMNVEV (reference sequence). Trimming took off 6 bases at V and 7 bases at J, with 22 bases between the two ends. As DNA, the CDR3 is TGTGCCAGCAGGCCAGACAGGTACCCATTCGGGGAGCAGTACTTC. The encoded protein is CASRPDRYPFGEQYF.

The rearrangement links TRBV5-1 to TRBJ1-1, with TRBD1 as a possible D gene (6 bases). Per the germline V gene, CDR1 is SGHRS and CDR2 is YFSETQ. The CDR3 loop spans 17 amino acids. With 4 bases removed from V and 3 bases from J, the gap between germline ends came to 22 bases. The CDR3, as DNA: TGCGCCAGCAGCCGGGGAACAGGGCTACGGTTGGACACTGAAGCTTTCTTT. It specifies CASSRGTGLRLDTEAFF.

The chain combines TRBV5-1 with TRBJ1-1; D perhaps matches TRBD1 (6 bases). Per the germline V gene, CDR1 is SGHRS and CDR2 is YFSETQ. Between the trimmed V and J ends, which lost 1 base and 0 bases, there was a span of 10 bases. The CDR3 has 15 amino acids. The CDR3 sequence is CASSLRGELNTEAFF. In DNA, the CDR3 is TGCGCCAGCAGCTTGAGGGGGGAATTGAACACTGAAGCTTTCTTT.

The genes are TRBV4-1 and TRBJ2-5; TRBD2 agrees at 9 bases. V dropped 0 bases and J dropped 0; count of bases not matched to a gene: 8. Germline assignment: CDR1 MGHRA and CDR2 YSYEKL. The CDR3 totals 18 residues. The CDR3 protein is CASSQDRREGQNQETQYF. CDR3 sequence (DNA): TGCGCCAGCAGCCAAGATCGGCGGGAGGGCCAGAACCAAGAGACCCAGTACTTC.

The chain employs TRBV14 and TRBJ2-2; tentative D call: TRBD2 (5 bases). Germline V gives CDR1 SGHDN, CDR2 FVKESK. The CDR3 sequence is 15 residues long. Trimming shortened V by 4 bases and J by 3 bases, and 12 bases separated the two germline ends. Written as DNA, the CDR3 is TGTGCCAGCAGCCTCCTAGCCCACCACACCGGGGAGCTGTTTTTT. Amino acid sequence: CASSLLAHHTGELFF.

This chain connects TRBV27 to TRBJ2-1; D perhaps matches TRBD2 (6 bases). Per germline, CDR1 MNHEY and CDR2 SMNVEV (reference sequence). V shed 9 bases and J shed 7 bases, with 19 bases lying between them. The CDR3 sequence is 14 residues long. In nucleotides, the CDR3 is TGTGCCAGTGGACCCTGGTGGGAGGAGAATGAGCAGTTCTTC. Encoded protein: CASGPWWEENEQFF.

The chain uses TRBV21-1 and TRBJ2-7; the table assigns TRBD2, which was not confirmed against the DNA. TRBV21-1 constitutes a pseudogene. The CDR3 extends over 16 amino acids. This CDR3 reads CASSRKPGDTSYEQYF. In nucleotides, the CDR3 is TGTGCCAGCAGCCGCAAGCCGGGGGATACCTCCTACGAGCAGTACTTC.

This chain connects TRBV28 to TRBJ2-1; no clear D gene. Germline values: CDR1 MDHEN, CDR2 SYDVKM. V lost 6 bases and J 5 bases, leaving 8 bases between the germline ends. This CDR3 region has 12 residues. In DNA, the CDR3 is TGTGCCAGCAGCCCCCAAAACAATGAGCAGTTCTTC. Its protein product is CASSPQNNEQFF.

The gene calls are TRBV27 and TRBJ2-3; 7 positions match TRBD1. CDR3 length equals 15 residues. The V segment lost 6 bases and the J segment 1 base; nucleotides outside the gene matches: 7. Germline V gives CDR1 MNHEY, CDR2 SMNVEV (reference sequence). The CDR3 loop is CASSLGGARTDTQYF. The CDR3 DNA sequence: TGTGCCAGCAGCCTAGGGGGCGCGCGCACAGATACGCAGTATTTT.

The V call is TRBV27, the J call TRBJ2-1, with a weak D call TRBD2 (6 bases). CDR1 and CDR2 from the germline V gene are MNHEY and SMNVEV (reference sequence). V was pared by 9 bases and J by 4 bases, with 16 bases between. The CDR3 extends over 14 amino acids. This CDR3 is CASAIRDSYNEQFF. DNA of the CDR3: TGTGCCAGTGCGATCCGGGACTCGTACAATGAGCAGTTCTTC.

This clone was detected only once. The rearrangement links TRBV5-4 to TRBJ2-7; D perhaps matches TRBD2 (5 bases). The CDR3 is 15 residues long. Germline-derived CDR1 and CDR2 are SGHNT and YYREEE (reference sequence). V was shortened by 1 base and J by 0 bases, with 11 bases between the two germline ends. This chain's CDR3 is CASSLSYGDSYEQYF. In nucleotides, the CDR3 is TGTGCCAGCAGCTTGTCCTACGGGGACTCCTACGAGCAGTACTTC.

The chain uses TRBV7-8 and TRBJ2-1, with D perhaps matching TRBD1 or TRBD2 (5 bases each). Germline V gene data show CDR1 as SGHVS and CDR2 as FQNEAQ. This CDR3 has 13 amino acids. V shed 1 base and J shed 10 bases, with 11 bases lying between them. CDR3 DNA: TGTGCCAGCAGCTTAGAACTGTGGGGGGAGCAGTTCTTC. This translates into CASSLELWGEQFF.

Turning to this clone: Additional DNA sequences in this sample encode the identical CDR3. The chain is built from TRBV28 and TRBJ2-7, with TRBD2 matching 14 bases. The V segment lost 5 bases and the J segment 4 bases; nucleotides outside the gene matches: 7. Germline CDR1 is MDHEN and CDR2 is SYDVKM. The CDR3 runs 16 residues. The CDR3, as DNA: TGTGCCAGCAGTCTAGGGACTAGCGGGAGAGGGTACGAGCAGTACTTC. The encoded protein is CASSLGTSGRGYEQYF.

CDR3 sequence: CASSSLTAVNTDTQYF. As DNA, the CDR3 is TGTGCCAGCAGTTCGCTGACAGCCGTAAATACAGATACGCAGTATTTT. The chain joins TRBV28 to TRBJ2-3, with D possibly TRBD1 on 5 matching bases. V was clipped by 4 bases and J by 3 bases, with 17 bases between them. The CDR3 spans 16 residues. The germline V gene has CDR1 MDHEN and CDR2 SYDVKM.

V gene TRBV28 combines with J gene TRBJ1-4, with TRBD1 identical over 8 bases. Looked up from germline, CDR1 is MDHEN and CDR2 is SYDVKM. V lost 3 bases to trimming and J lost 8 bases; unmatched junction nucleotides: 11. The CDR3 contains 16 residues. The CDR3 loop reads CASSFIRVQGDEKLFF. The CDR3 region has the DNA TGTGCCAGCAGTTTTATCAGAGTACAGGGGGACGAAAAACTGTTTTTT.

The chain joins TRBV7-9 to TRBJ1-1; D unclear. V gave up 5 bases and J gave up 6 bases, with 13 bases separating them. The length of the CDR3 is 13 residues. Germline CDR1 reads SEHNR; CDR2 reads FQNEAQ (reference sequence). The CDR3 DNA follows: TGTGCCAGCAGCCAAGGTAGCAGAGCTGAAGCTTTCTTT. Translated, it gives CASSQGSRAEAFF.